The clone carrying this T cell receptor (beta chain) was seen at least ten times. What it recognizes is unknown. This entry comes from a study of T cells after yellow fever vaccination. Notes on the study in general: Compared with primary, the secondary response was weaker and peaked at day 5, not 15. Within FACS-sorted repertoires, abundant clonotypes contaminating from the bulk population could be present.

Researchers made TCR cDNA using 5'RACE template switching, and this step added a universal primer site and UMIs. TCRdb reprocessed the 5' RACE reads with MiXCR, giving one entry per CDR3 protein. Among 300,000 to 350,000 distinct CDR3 sequences, around 4.1% were seen once, and the ten largest hold 20% to 25%. Trimming left V 2 bases short and J 2 bases short, with 10 bases between. This CDR3 comprises 15 residues. Germline V CDR1 and CDR2: MNHEY, SVGEGT. The chain uses TRBV6-2 or TRBV6-3 and TRBJ1-5, with a tentative D call TRBD1 (6 bases). This receptor was taken from a man aged 18 to 29 who received the YFV17D yellow fever vaccine. This specimen was PBMCs, taken 5 days after the yellow fever booster vaccination. The CDR3, as DNA: TGTGCCAGCAGTTACAGGGGGATCGGCAATCAGCCCCAGCATTTT. It specifies CASSYRGIGNQPQHF.